The rows below give T cell receptor beta chains drawn from one sample of a study of PD-1 blockade in mismatch repair-deficient tumors. Sequencing was performed with immunoSEQ multiplex PCR; in TCRdb, only in-frame clones are kept and a portion is missing. The data hold about 23,000 clones, with over 80% observed a single time. This specimen was peripheral blood, taken 12 weeks after starting pembrolizumab. The receptors were sampled from an adult with mismatch repair-deficient cancer. CDR3s include the opening cysteine and the closing phenylalanine or tryptophan. Fields, in order: V gene, D gene, clone size, J gene, CDR3 DNA, CDR3 protein. The D gene is left open where the match is weak. The size entry is marked missing in some rows and otherwise reads once, few, many or a size class.

>TRBV21-1|NA|NA|TRBJ2-3
TGTGCCAGCAGCACCTATGGGCCTTACACAGATACGCAGTATTTT
CASSTYGPYTDTQYF
>TRBV27|NA|NA|TRBJ2-3
TGTGCCACCGGGGAGCTGACAGATACGCAGTATTTT
CATGELTDTQYF
>TRBV6-1|TRBD1|few|TRBJ2-7
TGTGCCAGCAGTCTGGACAGGGACCTCTACGAGCAGTACTTC
CASSLDRDLYEQYF
>TRBV10-2|NA|NA|TRBJ1-2
TGCGCCAGCAGTGAGGGGGGGCGAAGTGGCTACACCTTC
CASSEGGRSGYTF
>TRBV30|NA|NA|TRBJ2-3
TGTGCCTGGAGTTCCGGGACAAGCACAGATACGCAGTATTTT
CAWSSGTSTDTQYF
>TRBV4-2|NA|NA|TRBJ2-1
TGTGCCAGCAGCCAAGGGACAGGCGCGGGGCCCTACAATGAGCAGTTCTTC
CASSQGTGAGPYNEQFF
>TRBV11-2|TRBD1|NA|TRBJ2-1
TGTGCCAGCAGCTTAGAGGGACAGGGAAGGGAGAAGTTCTTC
CASSLEGQGREKFF
>TRBV15|TRBD1|NA|TRBJ2-5
TGTGCCACCAGCCTTTCCGGGACAGGTACACAAGAGACCCAGTACTTC
CATSLSGTGTQETQYF
>TRBV6-4|TRBD1|NA|TRBJ2-3
TGTGCCAGCAGCCCCGGGACAGGGGGTTCAGATACGCAGTATTTT
CASSPGTGGSDTQYF
>TRBV7-8|TRBD2|NA|TRBJ2-2
TGTGCCAGCAGCCCAAGCCCGGGACTAGCGGGAGGGCCCCCGAACACCGGGGAGCTGTTTTTT
CASSPSPGLAGGPPNTGELFF
>TRBV28|NA|NA|TRBJ2-7
TGTGCCAGCAGTTTTTCGGGTAAGGAGCAGTACTTC
CASSFSGKEQYF
>TRBV19|TRBD1|NA|TRBJ2-7
TGTGCCAGTAGTATCTCCAGGGGGCCCTACGAGCAGTACTTC
CASSISRGPYEQYF
>TRBV14|NA|once|TRBJ2-1
TGTGCCAGCAGCGCCCAGAGAAAGGTCCTTTACAATGAGCAGTTCTTC
CASSAQRKVLYNEQFF
>TRBV5-4|NA|NA|TRBJ1-2
TGTGCCAGCAGCTTGGGCGGGGGGGTCGACTATGGCTACACCTTC
CASSLGGGVDYGYTF
>TRBV25-1|TRBD1|NA|TRBJ2-1
TGTGCCAGCAGTTCACCCGCAGGGGGCGAAAATGAGCAGTTCTTC
CASSSPAGGENEQFF
>TRBV4-3|NA|NA|TRBJ1-5
TGCGCCAGCAGCCAAGAGCTTGTATTTTGGGATTTGGGCAATCAGCCCCAGCATTTT
CASSQELVFWDLGNQPQHF
>TRBV9|TRBD2|NA|TRBJ2-3
TGTGCCAGCAGCGTAGGGGCGGGGGGGCTCACAGATACGCAGTATTTT
CASSVGAGGLTDTQYF
>TRBV2|NA|NA|TRBJ1-3
TGTGCCAGCAGTGGCGGGGGCGCGGGAAACACCATATATTTT
CASSGGGAGNTIYF
>TRBV6-4|NA|NA|TRBJ2-3
TGTGCCAGCAGTGAGAGAGGAGACACAGATACGCAGTATTTT
CASSERGDTDTQYF
>TRBV4-1|TRBD1|NA|TRBJ2-7
TGCGCCAGCAGCCAAGCAGCTCCGGGACAGGGGGACTACGAGCAGTACTTC
CASSQAAPGQGDYEQYF
>TRBV27|TRBD2|NA|TRBJ2-7
TGTGCCAGCAGTCCTAGCGGGAGGGGCTTAAGATACGAGCAGTACTTC
CASSPSGRGLRYEQYF
>TRBV28|TRBD2|NA|TRBJ2-1
TGTGCCAGCAAGGCGGGAGGGCCATTTCTTCACAATGAGCAGTTCTTC
CASKAGGPFLHNEQFF
>TRBV7-2|TRBD1|few|TRBJ2-3
TGTGCCAGCAGCTTAGCGGGACAGGGGACAGATACGCAGTATTTT
CASSLAGQGTDTQYF
>TRBV18|TRBD2|NA|TRBJ2-3
TGTGCCAGCTCACCTGAGCGGGAGACGCAGTATTTT
CASSPERETQYF
>TRBV19|NA|NA|TRBJ2-3
TGTGCCAGTAGAACGGCGGTAACAGATACGCAGTATTTT
CASRTAVTDTQYF
>TRBV5-8|NA|NA|TRBJ2-4
TGTGCCAGCAGCCGAGGGAATCTAGCCAAAAACATTCAGTACTTC
CASSRGNLAKNIQYF